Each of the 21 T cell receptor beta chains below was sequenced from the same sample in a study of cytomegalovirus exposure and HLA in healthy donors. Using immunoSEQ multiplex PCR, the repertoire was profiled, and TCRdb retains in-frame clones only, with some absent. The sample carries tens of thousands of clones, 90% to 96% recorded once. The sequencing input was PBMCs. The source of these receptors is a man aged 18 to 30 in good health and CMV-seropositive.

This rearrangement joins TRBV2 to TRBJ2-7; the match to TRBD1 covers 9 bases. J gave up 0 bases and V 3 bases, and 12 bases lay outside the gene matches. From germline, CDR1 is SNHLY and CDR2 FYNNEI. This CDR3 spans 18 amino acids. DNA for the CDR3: TGTGCCAGCAGTGACTCGCTTGACCGGGACAGGGACTCCTACGAGCAGTACTTC. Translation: CASSDSLDRDRDSYEQYF.

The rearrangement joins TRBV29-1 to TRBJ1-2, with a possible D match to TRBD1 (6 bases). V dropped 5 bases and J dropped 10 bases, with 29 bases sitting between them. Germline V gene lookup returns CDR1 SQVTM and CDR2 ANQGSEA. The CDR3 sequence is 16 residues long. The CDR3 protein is CSVRGSSGTFYGAYTF. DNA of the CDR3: TGCAGCGTTAGGGGCTCCTCTGGGACATTCTATGGTGCCTACACCTTC.

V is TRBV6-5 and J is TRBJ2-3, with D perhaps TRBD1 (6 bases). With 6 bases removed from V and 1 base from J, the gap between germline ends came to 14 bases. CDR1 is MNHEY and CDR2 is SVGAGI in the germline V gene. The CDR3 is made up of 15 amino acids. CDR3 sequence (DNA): TGTGCCAGCAGAACAGGGTGGGGAGGCACAGATACGCAGTATTTT. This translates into CASRTGWGGTDTQYF.

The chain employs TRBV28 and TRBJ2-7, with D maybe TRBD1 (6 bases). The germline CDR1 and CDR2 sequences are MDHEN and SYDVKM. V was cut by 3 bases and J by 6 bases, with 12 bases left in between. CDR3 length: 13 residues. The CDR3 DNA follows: TGTGCCAGCAGTTTTAGGGACAATCGCGAGCAGTACTTC. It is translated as CASSFRDNREQYF.

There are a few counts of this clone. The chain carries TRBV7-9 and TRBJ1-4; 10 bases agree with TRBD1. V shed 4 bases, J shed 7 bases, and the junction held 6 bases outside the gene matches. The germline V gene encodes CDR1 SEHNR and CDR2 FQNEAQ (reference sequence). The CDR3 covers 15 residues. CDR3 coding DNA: TGTGCCAGCAGCTCCTTGACAGGGGGCGGTGAAAAACTGTTTTTT. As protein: CASSSLTGGGEKLFF.

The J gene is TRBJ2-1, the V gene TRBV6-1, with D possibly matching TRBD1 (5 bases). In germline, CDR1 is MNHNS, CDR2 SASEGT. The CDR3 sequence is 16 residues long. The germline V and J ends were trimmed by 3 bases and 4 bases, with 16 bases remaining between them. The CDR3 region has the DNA TGTGCCAGCAGTGACCCCACCTGGAACAGGTACAATGAGCAGTTCTTC. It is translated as CASSDPTWNRYNEQFF.

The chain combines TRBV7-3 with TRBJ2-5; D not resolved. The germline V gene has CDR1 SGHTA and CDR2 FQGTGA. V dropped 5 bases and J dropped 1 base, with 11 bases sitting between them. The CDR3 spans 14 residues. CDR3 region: CASSRAGGQETQYF. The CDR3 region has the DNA TGTGCCAGCAGCCGCGCCGGCGGCCAAGAGACCCAGTACTTC.

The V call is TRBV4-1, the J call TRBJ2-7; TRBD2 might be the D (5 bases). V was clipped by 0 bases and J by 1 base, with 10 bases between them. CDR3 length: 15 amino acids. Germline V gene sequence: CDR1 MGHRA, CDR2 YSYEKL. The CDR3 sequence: CASSQEREKSYEQYF. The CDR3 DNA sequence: TGCGCCAGCAGCCAAGAGAGGGAGAAGTCCTACGAGCAGTACTTC.

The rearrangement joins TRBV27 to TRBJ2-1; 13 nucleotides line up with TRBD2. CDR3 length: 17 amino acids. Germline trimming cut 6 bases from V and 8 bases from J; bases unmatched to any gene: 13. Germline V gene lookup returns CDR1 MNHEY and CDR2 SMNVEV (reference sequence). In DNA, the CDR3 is TGTGCCAGCAGCCCTACGGGACTAGCGGGACCGTTGGATGAGCAGTTCTTC. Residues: CASSPTGLAGPLDEQFF.

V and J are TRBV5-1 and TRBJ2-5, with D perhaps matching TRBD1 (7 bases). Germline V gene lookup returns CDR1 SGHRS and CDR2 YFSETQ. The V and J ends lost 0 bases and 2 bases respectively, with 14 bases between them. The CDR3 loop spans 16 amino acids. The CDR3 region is CASSLARSGGQETQYF. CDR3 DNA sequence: TGCGCCAGCAGCTTGGCCCGATCAGGGGGGCAAGAGACCCAGTACTTC.

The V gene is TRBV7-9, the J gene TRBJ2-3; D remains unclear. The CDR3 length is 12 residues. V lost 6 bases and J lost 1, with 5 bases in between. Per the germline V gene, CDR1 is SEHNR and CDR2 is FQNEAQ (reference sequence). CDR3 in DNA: TGTGCCAGCAGGCCAGGCACAGATACGCAGTATTTT. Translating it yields CASRPGTDTQYF.

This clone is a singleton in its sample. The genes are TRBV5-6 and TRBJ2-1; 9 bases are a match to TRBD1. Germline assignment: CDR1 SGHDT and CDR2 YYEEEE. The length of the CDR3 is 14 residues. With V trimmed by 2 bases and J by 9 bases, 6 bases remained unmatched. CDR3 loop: CASSFGTGLSEQFF. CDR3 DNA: TGTGCCAGCAGCTTCGGGACAGGGTTATCTGAGCAGTTCTTC.

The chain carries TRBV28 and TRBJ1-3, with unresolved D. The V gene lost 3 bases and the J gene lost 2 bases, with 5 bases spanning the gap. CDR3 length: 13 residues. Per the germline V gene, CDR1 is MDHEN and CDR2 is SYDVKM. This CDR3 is CASSFVAGNTIYF. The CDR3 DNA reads TGTGCCAGCAGTTTTGTCGCTGGAAACACCATATATTTT.

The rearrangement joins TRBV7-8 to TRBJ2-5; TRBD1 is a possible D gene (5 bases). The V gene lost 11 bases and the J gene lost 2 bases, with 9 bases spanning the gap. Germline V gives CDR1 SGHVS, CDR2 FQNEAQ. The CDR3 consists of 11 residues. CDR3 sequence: CAGANQETQYF. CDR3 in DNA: TGTGCCGGGGCGAATCAAGAGACCCAGTACTTC.

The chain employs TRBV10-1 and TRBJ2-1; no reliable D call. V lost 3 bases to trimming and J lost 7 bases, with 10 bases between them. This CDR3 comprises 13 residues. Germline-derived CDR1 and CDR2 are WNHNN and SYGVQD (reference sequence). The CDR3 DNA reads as TGCGCCAGCAGTGAACTATATGGGAATGAGCAGTTCTTC. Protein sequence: CASSELYGNEQFF.

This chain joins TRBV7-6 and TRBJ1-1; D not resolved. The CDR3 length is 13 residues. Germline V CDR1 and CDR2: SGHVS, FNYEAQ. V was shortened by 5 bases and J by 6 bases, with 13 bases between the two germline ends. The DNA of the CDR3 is TGTGCCAGCAGCCCGGAGTCTAGCGCTGAAGCTTTCTTT. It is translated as CASSPESSAEAFF.

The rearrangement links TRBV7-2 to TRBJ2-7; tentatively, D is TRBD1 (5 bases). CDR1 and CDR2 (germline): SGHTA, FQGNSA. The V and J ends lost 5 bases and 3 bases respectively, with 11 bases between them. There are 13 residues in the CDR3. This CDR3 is CASSRQGVYEQYF. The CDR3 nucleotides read TGTGCCAGCAGCCGGCAAGGGGTCTACGAGCAGTACTTC.

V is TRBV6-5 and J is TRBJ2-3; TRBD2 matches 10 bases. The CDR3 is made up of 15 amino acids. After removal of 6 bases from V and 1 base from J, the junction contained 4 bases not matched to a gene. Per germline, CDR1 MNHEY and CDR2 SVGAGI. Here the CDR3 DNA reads TGTGCCAGCAGGTCCCTAGCGGGAGGCACAGATACGCAGTATTTT. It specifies CASRSLAGGTDTQYF.

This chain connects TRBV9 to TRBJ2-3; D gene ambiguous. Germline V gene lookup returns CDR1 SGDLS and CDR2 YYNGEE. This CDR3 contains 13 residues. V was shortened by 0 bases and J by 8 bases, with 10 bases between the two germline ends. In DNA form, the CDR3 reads TGTGCCAGCAGCGTAGTTTCGTCTTCTACGCAGTATTTT. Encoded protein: CASSVVSSSTQYF.

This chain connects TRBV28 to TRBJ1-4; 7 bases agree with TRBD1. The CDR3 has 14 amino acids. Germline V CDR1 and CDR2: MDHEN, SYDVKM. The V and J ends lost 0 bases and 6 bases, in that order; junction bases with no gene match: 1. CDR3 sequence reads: CASSLWGTDEKLFF. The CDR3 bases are TGTGCCAGCAGTTTATGGGGGACAGATGAAAAACTGTTTTTT.

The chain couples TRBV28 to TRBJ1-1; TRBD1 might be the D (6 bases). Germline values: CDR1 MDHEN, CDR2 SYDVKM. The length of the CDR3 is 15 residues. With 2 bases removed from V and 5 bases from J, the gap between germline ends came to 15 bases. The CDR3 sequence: CASSLGGGVLTEAFF. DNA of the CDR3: TGTGCCAGCAGTTTAGGAGGGGGGGTCCTGACTGAAGCTTTCTTT.